The present entry profiles one T cell receptor beta chain with its context. Regions amplified from RNA transcripts were the TCR beta CDR3 regions. The HTBI primer set served for first-round RT-PCR of the TCR CDR3. TCRdb re-analysed the multiplex PCR reads in MiXCR, keeping a single row per CDR3 protein. The sample comprises 560,000 or so distinct CDR3 sequences, around 20% of which are singletons, and approximately 50% rests with the top ten. Trimming cost V 5 bases and J 6 bases, with 11 bases left between them. The germline V gene encodes CDR1 SGHVS and CDR2 FNYEAQ. This CDR3 contains 12 residues. This entry belongs to a study of T cells in Graves' hyperthyroidism and ophthalmopathy. Ophthalmopathy patients showed a Clinical Activity Score of at least 3, NOSPECS grade of at least 4 and duration under 3 months. Patients with uncontrolled infections, other autoimmune diseases, pregnancy or lactation were excluded. Clinical symptoms, serum thyroxine and TRAb, thyroid ultrasound and orbital computed tomography were used for the diagnoses.

The chain combines TRBV7-6 with TRBJ2-7; D not certain. The sequence was obtained from a middle-aged man with Graves' ophthalmopathy. The sequencing input was blood. The CDR3 DNA reads as TGTGCCAGCAGCCCTCATGACGGCGAGCAGTACTTC. It encodes CASSPHDGEQYF.